The present T cell receptor (beta chain) was sequenced within a study of T-cell memory formation after mild COVID-19 (dated by TCRdb to the early 2020s). Regarding the study in general: TCR sequence clusters from the two donors were found to be largely donor specific. In a couple of donors, T-cell clones that expanded and contracted after mild COVID-19 were tracked by sequencing TCRalpha and TCRbeta repertoires over time. The cohort comprised two young, previously healthy adult volunteers, one female and one male.

Ficoll-Paque density gradient centrifugation was used to isolate PBMCs. On the study overall, not on this receptor specifically: Some responding clones were found in pre-infection memory, which suggests that pre-existing cross-reactive memory T cells took part in the SARS-CoV-2 response. SARS-CoV-2 specificity of the second-wave clones peaking on day 37 was not confirmed. Clones contracting from day 15 to 85 had balanced CD4/CD8 phenotypes, while a second wave expanding from day 15 to 37 was biased towards CD4+. Contracting CD4+ clones appeared mostly in the CM and EM memory subsets, whereas CD8+ clones were enriched in EMRA. Only a couple of mild cases were covered in the study, and larger cohorts including severe cases with pre-infection samples were considered necessary.

These reads were obtained on an Illumina NovaSeq 6000. cDNA libraries for TCRalpha and TCRbeta were prepared by 5'RACE using constant-segment primers, with sample barcodes and unique molecular identifiers added. Trizol reagent was used to extract RNA from every sample. The libraries were amplified in two PCR steps, and the second step added a second sample barcode and Illumina TruSeq adapters. Libraries were sequenced on an Illumina NovaSeq with 2 x 150 bp paired-end reads. In the source study's methods: Reads were demultiplexed and collapsed into UMI-guided consensus sequences with migec v1.2.7. Using mixcr v2.1.11, UMI consensuses were aligned to TRA and TRB V and J templates and then assembled into clonotypes. A clonotype was counted as expanded or contracted only if both edgeR and NoisET called the change significant, with noise models trained on biological replicates. For edgeR calls, the thresholds were a false discovery rate-adjusted p below 0.01 and a log2 fold-change of 1. As an exploratory analysis of dynamics, max-normalized trajectories of the 1000 most abundant clonotypes were examined with PCA combined with hierarchical clustering. Separately sequenced CD4+ and CD8+ repertoires were used to assign the CD4 or CD8 phenotype of responding clones. Through fastp at Q25 and MiXCR, TCRdb rebuilt clones from the public reads, retaining in-frame beta chains. Each CDR3 protein appears once, grouped with its most common genes and DNA. TCRdb's processing, not the authors', yielded these V and J calls. The sample has 260,000 or so distinct CDR3 sequences on record, roughly a sixth of them singletons. The top ten clonotypes cover 20% to 25% of the sample.

CDR1 and CDR2 were assigned from the germline V gene as LGHNA and YSLEER. Compared with germline, V lacks 2 bases and J lacks 4 bases; bases without a gene match: 4. The CDR3 starts with the cysteine, ends with the phenylalanine, and has 14 residues. Just the 42-base CDR3 DNA is kept, in frame starting at base 1. Details on this clonotype: Its antigen has not been determined. Base-call qualities are not available, and no considerably larger clone is one nucleotide away.

The rearranged segments are TRBV4-3 and TRBJ2-7, with TRBD1 identical over 8 junction bases. The receptor's source is a man aged 18 to 30 who had mild COVID-19 (a few samples of this study predate the infection). The sample titles of this study are shuffled in the database, so cell type and time point are left out; the donor was told from shared clones. The sequencing sample was made of PBMCs or a T cell subset sorted from them (not recorded which). In nucleotide form, the sequence is TGCGCCAGCAGCCAAAGGACAGGGTGGTACGAGCAGTACTTC. Its translation reads: CASSQRTGWYEQYF.